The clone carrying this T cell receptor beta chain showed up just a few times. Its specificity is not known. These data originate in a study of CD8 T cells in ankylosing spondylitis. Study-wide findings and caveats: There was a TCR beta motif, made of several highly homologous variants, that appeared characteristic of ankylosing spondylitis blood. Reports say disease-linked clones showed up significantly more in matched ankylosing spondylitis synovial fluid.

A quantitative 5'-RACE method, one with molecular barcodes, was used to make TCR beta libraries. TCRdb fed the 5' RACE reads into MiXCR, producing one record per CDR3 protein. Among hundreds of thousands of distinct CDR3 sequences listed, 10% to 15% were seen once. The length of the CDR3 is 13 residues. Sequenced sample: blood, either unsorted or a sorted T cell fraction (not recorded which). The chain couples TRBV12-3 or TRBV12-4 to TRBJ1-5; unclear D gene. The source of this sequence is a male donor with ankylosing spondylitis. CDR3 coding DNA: TGTGGAGGTTCGGGGAAGTGCAATCAGCCCCAGCATTTT. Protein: CGGSGKCNQPQHF.